These 27 T cell receptor beta chains were sequenced from one sample in a study of tumor-infiltrating lymphocytes in primary liver carcinoma (dated by TCRdb to about 2017). Blood RNA was extracted from unsorted whole blood using TRIzol reagent, and germline DNA was obtained with the DNeasy Blood & Tissue kit. Data came from an Illumina HiSeq 2500. A constant-region primer and ProtoScript II reverse transcriptase were used to reverse-transcribe TCRbeta-specific cDNA from around 540 ng total RNA. The TCRbeta libraries were prepared through three rounds of nested multiplex PCR following a slightly modified ARM-PCR procedure. Each of the first two PCR rounds ran for around 10 cycles using multiplex TRBV1-TRBV30 forward primers together with a Cbeta reverse primer. TCRdb ran its own pipeline on the public reads, namely fastp trimming at Q25 and MiXCR clone calling, and kept in-frame beta chains. One record per CDR3 amino acid sequence lists the most common genes and DNA. The sample data list about 310,000 distinct CDR3 sequences, and about 60% of these were observed just once. The ten largest make up roughly 9% of the sample.

Specimen: peripheral blood. The receptors were gathered from a man in his forties or fifties with primary liver carcinoma and hepatitis B virus infection.

As concerns this clonotype: Likely a read error: the CDR3 ends without its conserved phenylalanine or tryptophan. Because the CDR3's place on the DNA is in doubt, the DNA is left out and the CDR3 is given as listed by TCRdb. The chain carries TRBV11-1 and TRBJ1-6; TRBD1 is the table's D call, not checked against the DNA. The CDR3 spans 13 amino acids, including both terminal residues. Per the germline V gene, CDR1 is SGHAT and CDR2 is FQDESV (reference sequence). CDR3 sequence: CASSRTLVSPLLS.

The rearrangement joins TRBV7-9 to TRBJ2-3; 7 nucleotides line up with TRBD2. The CDR3 has 17 residues. Unmatched junction bases numbered 11, after V lost 5 bases and J lost 0 bases. The germline gives CDR1 SEHNR, CDR2 FQNEAQ (reference sequence). The CDR3 bases are TGTGCCAGCAGCCCTCCTAGGGACTACACTAGCACAGATACGCAGTATTTT. It codes for CASSPPRDYTSTDTQYF.

The chain combines TRBV24-1 with TRBJ2-2; TRBD1 matches at 10 bases. Trimming removed 12 bases from V and 3 bases from J; junction bases left unmatched: 9. The CDR3 sequence is 15 residues long. Germline CDR1 and CDR2: KGHDR and SFDVKD. CDR3 amino acids: CASAGTGVHTGELFF. CDR3 DNA sequence: TGTGCCTCGGCGGGGACAGGGGTCCACACCGGGGAGCTGTTTTTT.

This chain joins TRBV14 and TRBJ1-3; D remains unclear. Per the germline V gene, CDR1 is SGHDN and CDR2 is FVKESK. The CDR3 totals 11 residues. Trimming removed 8 bases from V and 3 bases from J, with 5 bases in between. The DNA of the CDR3 is TGTGCCAGCGGCCGTGGAAACACCATATATTTT. It translates to CASGRGNTIYF.

Concerning this clonotype: The junction departs from germline at one end; a sequencing error may be responsible. The chain recombines TRBV11-2 with TRBJ2-1; 10 nucleotides align to TRBD2. The CDR3 is 16 residues long. Germline-derived CDR1 and CDR2 are SGHAT and FQNNGV. CDR3 sequence (DNA): TGTGCCAGTAGCTTAAAGCCCTGGACTAGCGGAAATGAGCAGTTCTTC. Translated, it gives CASSLKPWTSGNEQFF.

A word on this clonotype: Being one base from a much bigger clone, this may be a read error. The V gene is TRBV12-3 or TRBV12-4, the J gene TRBJ2-7; D is undetermined. Deletions cut 3 bases from V and 4 bases from J, with 10 bases between. CDR3 size: 13 residues. The CDR3 sequence: CASSLVKGYEQYF. The CDR3, as DNA: TGTGCCAGCAGTTTGGTAAAGGGTTACGAGCAGTACTTC.

With respect to this clonotype: A much larger clonotype is one base distant, so this may be a read error. V usage is TRBV6-1 and J usage is TRBJ2-7; maybe TRBD1 (7 bases). V was trimmed by 8 bases and J by 3 bases, leaving 11 bases between them. This CDR3 spans 12 amino acids. Looked up from germline, CDR1 is MNHNS and CDR2 is SASEGT. The CDR3 nucleotides read TGTGCCAGCTGGAGGGACAGCTACGAGCAGTACTTC. Translated, it gives CASWRDSYEQYF.

Worth noting for this clonotype: The CDR3 does not close with the conserved phenylalanine or tryptophan, likely indicating a read error. No DNA is shown, since the ends of the CDR3 on it are uncertain; the CDR3 is the one TCRdb lists. This chain joins TRBV11-3 and TRBJ2-2. The germline CDR1 and CDR2 sequences are SGHNT and YENEEA. Termini included, the CDR3 measures 12 amino acids. CDR3: CASSLHTGELFL.

A remark on this clonotype: Given the absence of the conserved phenylalanine or tryptophan at the CDR3 end, a read error is likely. The rearrangement joins TRBV12-3 or TRBV12-4 to TRBJ1-5, with D possibly TRBD1 on 5 matching bases. The CDR3 has 13 amino acids. CDR3 loop: CTSSFIRAMPQHL. DNA for the CDR3: TGTACCAGCAGTTTTATCAGGGCTATGCCCCAGCATCTT.

The V call is TRBV12-3 or TRBV12-4, the J call TRBJ2-1; D possibly uses TRBD1 or TRBD2 (5 bases each). This CDR3 has 16 amino acids. The germline V and J ends were trimmed by 5 bases and 2 bases, with 16 bases remaining between them. CDR3 DNA sequence: TGTGCCAGCAGTCACCTCTCGGGGCGGCCCTACAATGAGCAGTTCTTC. Its translation is CASSHLSGRPYNEQFF.

The CDR3 spells CASTLTPQGHSYTF. In DNA, the CDR3 is TGTGCCAGCACCCTCACCCCGCAGGGCCATAGCTACACCTTC. The V call is TRBV9, the J call TRBJ1-2; TRBD1 is a possible D gene (5 bases). The V gene lost 6 bases and the J gene lost 9 bases, with 21 bases spanning the gap. Germline assignment: CDR1 SGDLS and CDR2 YYNGEE. This CDR3 spans 14 amino acids.

Turning to this clonotype: Compared with germline, one end of the junction differs, possibly owing to a read error. This rearrangement joins TRBV11-2 to TRBJ2-6; possible D gene TRBD1, 6 bases. The CDR3 loop spans 17 amino acids. The germline CDR1 and CDR2 sequences are SGHAT and FQNNGV. CDR3: CASSSMRGGTGANVVTF. Here the CDR3 DNA reads TGTGCCAGCAGCTCGATGAGAGGGGGAACTGGGGCCAACGTCGTGACTTTC. Using reference TRBV11-2 and TRBJ2-6 for the parts outside the CDR3, the full variable domain is EAGVAQSPRYKIIEKRQSVAFWCNPISGHATLYWYQQILGQGPKLLIQFQNNGVVDDSQLPKDRFSAERLKGVDSTLKIQPAKLEDSAVYLCASSSMRGGTGANVVTFGAGSRLTVL.

This clonotype has just a few counts. This chain links TRBV4-2 with TRBJ1-2; 9 nucleotides agree with TRBD1. The length of the CDR3 is 14 residues. Germline CDR1 LGHNA, CDR2 YNFKEQ. CDR3 sequence: CGSSQDWTGDGYTF. CDR3 coding DNA: TGTGGTAGCAGCCAAGACTGGACAGGGGACGGCTACACCTTC.

This clonotype was counted at least ten times. The chain links TRBV6-1 to TRBJ2-2, with D possibly called TRBD1 or TRBD2 (5 bases each). The CDR3 covers 13 residues. The germline V gene has CDR1 MNHNS and CDR2 SASEGT. Trimming shortened V by 6 bases and J by 6 bases, and 11 bases separated the two germline ends. Written as DNA, the CDR3 is TGTGCCAGCAGGGGGGATGGGGCCGGGGAGCTGTTTTTT. It specifies CASRGDGAGELFF.

A remark on this clonotype: A junction end diverges from the germline sequence, so it may reflect a read error. The CDR3 DNA is TGCAGTGTTGACCATAGCTCTGGGGCCAACGTCCTGACTTTC. Translated: CSVDHSSGANVLTF. V and J are TRBV29-1 and TRBJ2-6; unclear D gene. Germline values: CDR1 SQVTM, CDR2 ANQGSEA. There are 14 residues in the CDR3.

This clonotype was seen a few times. V is TRBV6-5 and J is TRBJ2-7; TRBD2 matches at 13 bases. J gave up 3 bases and V 5 bases, and 7 bases lay outside the gene matches. Germline V gene lookup returns CDR1 MNHEY and CDR2 SVGAGI. The CDR3 spans 16 residues. For the CDR3, the DNA is TGTGCCAGCAGTAAACTAGCGGGAGGGCCCTACTACGAGCAGTACTTC. This translates into CASSKLAGGPYYEQYF.

Regarding this clonotype: One end of the junction is discordant with germline, which a read error may explain. This sequence joins TRBV13 and TRBJ2-1; 9 bases are shared with TRBD2. The CDR3 is 15 residues long. The germline gives CDR1 PRHDT, CDR2 FYEKMQ (reference sequence). The CDR3 DNA is TGTGCCAACAGCCGGGGACTAGCTACCTACAATGAGCAGTTCTTC. Amino acids: CANSRGLATYNEQFF.

This clonotype has just a few counts. The gene calls are TRBV14 and TRBJ2-1; 14 nucleotides agree with TRBD2. Losses at the gene ends were 4 bases for V and 7 bases for J; bases not matched to a gene: 9. Per germline, CDR1 SGHDN and CDR2 FVKESK. The CDR3 spans 17 residues. CDR3 coding DNA: TGTGCCAGCAGCCCGACTAGCGGGAGGGCCGGTGGGAATGAGCAGTTCTTC. Translating it yields CASSPTSGRAGGNEQFF.

To note about this clonotype: A much bigger clone sits one base away, suggesting this may be a read error. This chain uses TRBV6-6 with TRBJ2-7; D perhaps matches TRBD1 (5 bases). CDR1 MNHNY and CDR2 SVGAGI come from the germline V gene (reference sequence). Trimming took off 6 bases at V and 6 bases at J, with 21 bases between the two ends. The CDR3 contains 15 residues. DNA of the CDR3: TGTGCCAGCAGCCCTAGGACAACCATACGGAGCGAGCAGTACTTC. Encoded protein: CASSPRTTIRSEQYF.

About this clonotype itself: An end of the junction differs from the germline gene, which may be a read error. The genes are TRBV5-4 and TRBJ2-5; 9 bases map to TRBD1. The CDR3 is 15 amino acids. Looked up from germline, CDR1 is SGHNT and CDR2 is YYREEE (reference sequence). This CDR3 is CASSGTGIGQETPYF. CDR3 DNA: TGTGCCAGCAGCGGGACAGGGATAGGGCAAGAGACCCCGTACTTC.

This clonotype was observed at least ten times. The chain uses TRBV5-1 and TRBJ2-3; the D gene is possibly TRBD2 (5 bases). V was shortened by 4 bases and J by 5 bases, with 11 bases between the two germline ends. CDR3 length: 13 residues. Germline V gene lookup returns CDR1 SGHRS and CDR2 YFSETQ. CDR3 sequence: CASSGGLGDTQYF. In DNA, the CDR3 is TGCGCCAGCAGCGGCGGACTTGGAGATACGCAGTATTTT.

Of note for this clonotype: A much larger clone differs by one base, so this may be a read error. V usage is TRBV4-2 and J usage is TRBJ2-2, with a weak D call TRBD2 (6 bases). The CDR3 is made up of 13 amino acids. Germline CDR1 is LGHNA and CDR2 is YNFKEQ. The CDR3 protein is CASNIGGIGGLFF. Written as DNA, the CDR3 is TGTGCCAGCAACATAGGTGGTATCGGGGGGCTGTTTTTT.

In regard to this clonotype: An end of the junction differs from the germline gene, which may be a read error. The chain recombines TRBV5-6 with TRBJ1-2, with TRBD1 matching over 8 bases. The CDR3 extends over 14 amino acids. The germline V gene encodes CDR1 SGHDT and CDR2 YYEEEE. In DNA form, the CDR3 reads TGTGCCAGCAGTTTGGACAGGGTTATCGGGGGCTACACCTTC. Translating gives CASSLDRVIGGYTF.

Regarding this clonotype: Compared with germline, one end of the junction differs, possibly owing to a read error. This sequence joins TRBV11-1 and TRBJ2-1; 7 positions agree with TRBD1. Germline values: CDR1 SGHAT, CDR2 FQDESV (reference sequence). The CDR3 has 16 amino acids. The CDR3 here is CARNFRQGRSYNEQFF. In nucleotides, the CDR3 is TGTGCCAGGAACTTTAGACAGGGCAGATCCTACAATGAACAGTTCTTC.

Turning to this clonotype: Germline is not matched at one junction end, which may reflect a read error. The chain combines TRBV29-1 with TRBJ2-3; tentative D call: TRBD1 (7 bases). The CDR3 extends over 15 amino acids. Germline CDR1 is SQVTM and CDR2 is ANQGSEA. As DNA, the CDR3 is TGCAGCTCCTACCAGGAGGGAGGCAGGACAGGTACGCATTATTTT. Translated: CSSYQEGGRTGTHYF.

Details on this clonotype: This may stem from a read error, because a much larger clone lies one nucleotide away. The CDR3 carries no conserved terminal phenylalanine or tryptophan, so it likely arises from a read error. The chain uses TRBV4-1 and TRBJ1-2; D is unclear. V lost 0 bases and J 1 base, leaving 15 bases between the germline ends. This CDR3 has 17 amino acids. CDR1 is MGHRA, CDR2 YSYEKL, per germline. This CDR3 reads CASSQDQAPAVNYGYTL. CDR3 DNA sequence: TGCGCCAGCAGCCAAGATCAGGCACCAGCTGTTAACTATGGCTACACCCTC.

This sequence joins TRBV30 and TRBJ1-2, with a tentative D call TRBD1 (6 bases). CDR3 length: 12 residues. Trimming pared 2 bases from V and 3 bases from J, leaving 7 bases between. Germline CDR1 is GTSNPN and CDR2 is SVGIG (reference sequence). CDR3 loop: CAWSRQDYGYTF. The CDR3 DNA sequence: TGTGCCTGGAGTCGACAGGACTATGGCTACACCTTC.